This T cell receptor (beta chain) was recovered during a study of OX40 agonist ivuxolimab in advanced cancers. Study-wide context: As their treatment, patients were administered ivuxolimab, an agonistic anti-OX40 (CD134) antibody.

The assay was immunoSEQ multiplex PCR, and TCRdb's table has in-frame clones only and misses some. The sample has some 79,000 clones, approximately 88% seen once. This CDR3 region has 14 residues. Germline CDR1 SGHTA, CDR2 FQGNSA. The V segment lost 2 bases and the J segment 6 bases; nucleotides outside the gene matches: 1. The sequences come from CD4+ or CD8+ T cells sorted from blood, collected in a trial of the OX40 agonist ivuxolimab. The source of this sequence is an adult with an advanced solid tumor such as melanoma, head and neck, liver or kidney cancer. The chain recombines TRBV7-2 with TRBJ2-4; 10 bases line up with TRBD1. CDR3 region: CASSLRDRGNIQYF. The CDR3 DNA is TGTGCCAGCAGCTTAAGGGACAGGGGAAACATTCAGTACTTC.